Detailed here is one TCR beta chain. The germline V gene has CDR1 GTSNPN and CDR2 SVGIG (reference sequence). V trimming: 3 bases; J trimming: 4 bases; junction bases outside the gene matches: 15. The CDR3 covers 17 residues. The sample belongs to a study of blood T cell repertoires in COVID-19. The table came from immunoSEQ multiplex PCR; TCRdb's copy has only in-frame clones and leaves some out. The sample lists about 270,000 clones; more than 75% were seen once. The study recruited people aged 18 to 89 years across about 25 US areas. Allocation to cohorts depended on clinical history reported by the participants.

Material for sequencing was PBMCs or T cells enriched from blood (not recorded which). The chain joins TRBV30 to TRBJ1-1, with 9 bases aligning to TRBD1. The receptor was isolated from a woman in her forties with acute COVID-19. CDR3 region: CAWRGRGTGTSGTEAFF. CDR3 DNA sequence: TGTGCCTGGAGGGGGAGGGGGACAGGGACCTCGGGCACTGAAGCTTTCTTT.